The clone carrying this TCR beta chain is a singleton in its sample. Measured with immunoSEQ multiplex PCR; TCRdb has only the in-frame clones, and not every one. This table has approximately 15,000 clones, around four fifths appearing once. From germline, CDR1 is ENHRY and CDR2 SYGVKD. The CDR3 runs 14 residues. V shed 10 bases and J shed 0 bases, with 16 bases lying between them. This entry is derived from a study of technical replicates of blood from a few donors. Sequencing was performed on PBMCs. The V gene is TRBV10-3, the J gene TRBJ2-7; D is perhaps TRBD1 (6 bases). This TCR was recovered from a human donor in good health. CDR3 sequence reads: CATTMDSTSYEQYF. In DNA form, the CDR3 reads TGTGCCACCACTATGGACAGTACCTCCTACGAGCAGTACTTC.